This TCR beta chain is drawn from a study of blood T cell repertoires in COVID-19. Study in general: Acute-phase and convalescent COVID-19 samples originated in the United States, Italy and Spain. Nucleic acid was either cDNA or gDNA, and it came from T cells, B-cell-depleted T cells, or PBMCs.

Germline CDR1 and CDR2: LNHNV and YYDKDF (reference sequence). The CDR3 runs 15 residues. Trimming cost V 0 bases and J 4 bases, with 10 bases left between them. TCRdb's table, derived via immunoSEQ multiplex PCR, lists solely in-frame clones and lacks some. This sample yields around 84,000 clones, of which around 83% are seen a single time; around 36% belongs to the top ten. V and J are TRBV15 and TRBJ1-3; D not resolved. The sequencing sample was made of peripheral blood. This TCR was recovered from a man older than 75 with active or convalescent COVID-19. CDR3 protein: CATSREKTRGNTIYF. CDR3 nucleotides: TGTGCCACCAGCAGAGAAAAGACTCGCGGAAACACCATATATTTT.